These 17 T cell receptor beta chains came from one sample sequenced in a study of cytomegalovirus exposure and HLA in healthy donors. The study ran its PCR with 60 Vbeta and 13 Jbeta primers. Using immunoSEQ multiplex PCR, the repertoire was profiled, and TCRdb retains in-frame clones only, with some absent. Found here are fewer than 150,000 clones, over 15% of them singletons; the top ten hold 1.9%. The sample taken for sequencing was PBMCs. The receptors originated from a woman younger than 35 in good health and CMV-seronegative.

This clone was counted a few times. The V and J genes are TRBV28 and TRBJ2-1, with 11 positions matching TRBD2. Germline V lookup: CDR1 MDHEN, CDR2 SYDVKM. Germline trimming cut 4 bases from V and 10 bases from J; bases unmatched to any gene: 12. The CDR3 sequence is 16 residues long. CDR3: CASSSPSGTSGPEQFF. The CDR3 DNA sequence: TGTGCCAGCAGTTCACCCTCCGGGACTAGCGGCCCCGAGCAGTTCTTC.

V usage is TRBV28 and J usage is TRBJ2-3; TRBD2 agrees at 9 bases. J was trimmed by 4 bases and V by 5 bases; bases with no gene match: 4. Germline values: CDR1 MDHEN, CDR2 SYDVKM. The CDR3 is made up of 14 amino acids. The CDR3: CASSVSGSSDTQYF. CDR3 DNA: TGTGCCAGCAGTGTTAGCGGGAGTTCAGATACGCAGTATTTT.

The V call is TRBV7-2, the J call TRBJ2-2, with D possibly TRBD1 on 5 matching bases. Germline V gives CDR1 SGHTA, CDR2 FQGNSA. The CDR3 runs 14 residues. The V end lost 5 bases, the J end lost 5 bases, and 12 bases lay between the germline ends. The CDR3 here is CASSHRMETGELFF. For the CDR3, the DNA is TGTGCCAGCAGCCACAGGATGGAAACCGGGGAGCTGTTTTTT. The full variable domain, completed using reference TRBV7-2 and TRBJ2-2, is GAGVSQSPSNKVTEKGKDVELRCDPISGHTALYWYRQSLGQGLEFLIYFQGNSAPDKSGLPSDRFSAERTGGSVSTLTIQRTQQEDSAVYLCASSHRMETGELFFGEGSRLTVL.

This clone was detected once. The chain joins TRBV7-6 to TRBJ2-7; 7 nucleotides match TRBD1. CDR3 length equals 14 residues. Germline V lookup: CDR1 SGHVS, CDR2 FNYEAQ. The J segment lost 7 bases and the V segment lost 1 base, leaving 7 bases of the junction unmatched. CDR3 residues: CASSLGKGAQEQYF. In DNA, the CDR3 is TGTGCCAGCAGCTTAGGAAAGGGGGCGCAGGAGCAGTACTTC.

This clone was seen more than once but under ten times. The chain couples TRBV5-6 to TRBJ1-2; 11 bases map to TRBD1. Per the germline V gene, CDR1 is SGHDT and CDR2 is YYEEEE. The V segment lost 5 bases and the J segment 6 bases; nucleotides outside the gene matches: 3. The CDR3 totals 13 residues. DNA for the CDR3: TGTGCCAGCAGTTGGACAGGGGGCGATGGCTACACCTTC. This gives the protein CASSWTGGDGYTF.

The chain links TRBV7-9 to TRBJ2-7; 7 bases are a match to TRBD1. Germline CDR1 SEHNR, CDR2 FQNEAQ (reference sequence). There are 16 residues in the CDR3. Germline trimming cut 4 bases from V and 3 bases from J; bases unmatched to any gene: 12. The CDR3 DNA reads TGTGCCAGCAGCTCCTCACCGACAGGGAGATACTACGAGCAGTACTTC. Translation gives CASSSSPTGRYYEQYF.

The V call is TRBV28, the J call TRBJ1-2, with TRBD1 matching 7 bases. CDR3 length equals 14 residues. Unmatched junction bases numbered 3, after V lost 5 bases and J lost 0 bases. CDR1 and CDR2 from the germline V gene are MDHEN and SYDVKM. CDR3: CASSTGTANYGYTF. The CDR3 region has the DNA TGTGCCAGCAGTACCGGGACAGCTAACTATGGCTACACCTTC.

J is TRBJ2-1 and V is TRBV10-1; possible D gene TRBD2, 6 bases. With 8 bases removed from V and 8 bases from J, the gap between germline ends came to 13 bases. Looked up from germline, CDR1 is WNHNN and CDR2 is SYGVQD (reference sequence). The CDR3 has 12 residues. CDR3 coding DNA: TGCGCCAGCCAAGGAGGGGAGGATGAGCAGTTCTTC. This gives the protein CASQGGEDEQFF.

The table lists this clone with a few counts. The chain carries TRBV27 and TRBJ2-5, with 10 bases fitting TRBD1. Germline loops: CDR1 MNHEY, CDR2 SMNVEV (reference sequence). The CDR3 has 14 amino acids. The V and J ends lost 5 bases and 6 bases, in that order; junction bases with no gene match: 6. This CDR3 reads CASSTRDRGKTQYF. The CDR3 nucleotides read TGTGCCAGCAGTACCCGGGACAGGGGAAAGACCCAGTACTTC.

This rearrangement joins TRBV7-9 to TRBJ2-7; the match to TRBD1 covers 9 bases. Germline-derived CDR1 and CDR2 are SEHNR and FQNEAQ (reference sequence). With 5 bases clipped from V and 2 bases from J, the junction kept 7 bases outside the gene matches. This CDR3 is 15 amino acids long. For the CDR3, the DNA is TGTGCCAGCAGCACCTGGGACAGGGCGGCCTACGAGCAGTACTTC. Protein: CASSTWDRAAYEQYF.

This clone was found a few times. The CDR3 region has the DNA TGTGCCTGGAGTCCGACAGAAACTTATCGGACCCAGTACTTC. This translates into CAWSPTETYRTQYF. The rearrangement uses TRBV30 and TRBJ2-5; D possibly corresponds to TRBD1 (5 bases). CDR3 length: 14 residues. Trimming pared 2 bases from V and 7 bases from J, leaving 17 bases between. Per the germline V gene, CDR1 is GTSNPN and CDR2 is SVGIG (reference sequence).

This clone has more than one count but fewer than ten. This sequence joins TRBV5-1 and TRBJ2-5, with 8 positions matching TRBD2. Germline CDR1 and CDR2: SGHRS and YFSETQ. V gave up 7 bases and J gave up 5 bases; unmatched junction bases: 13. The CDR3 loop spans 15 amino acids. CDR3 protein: CASPPRTGGGETQYF. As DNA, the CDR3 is TGCGCCAGCCCCCCGAGGACGGGGGGGGGCGAGACCCAGTACTTC.

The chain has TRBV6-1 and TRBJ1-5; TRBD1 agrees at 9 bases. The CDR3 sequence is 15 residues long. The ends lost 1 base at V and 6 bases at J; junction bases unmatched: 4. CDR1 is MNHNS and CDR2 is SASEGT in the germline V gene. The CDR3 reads CASSEEGQGSQPQHF. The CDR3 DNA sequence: TGTGCCAGCAGTGAAGAGGGACAGGGAAGTCAGCCCCAGCATTTT.

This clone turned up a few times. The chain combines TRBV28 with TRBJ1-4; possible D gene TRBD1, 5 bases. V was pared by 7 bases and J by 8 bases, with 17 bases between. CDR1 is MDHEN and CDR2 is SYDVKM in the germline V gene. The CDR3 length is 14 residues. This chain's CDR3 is CASTPSRRVEKLFF. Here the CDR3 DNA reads TGTGCCAGCACCCCTTCCCGCAGGGTCGAAAAACTGTTTTTT.

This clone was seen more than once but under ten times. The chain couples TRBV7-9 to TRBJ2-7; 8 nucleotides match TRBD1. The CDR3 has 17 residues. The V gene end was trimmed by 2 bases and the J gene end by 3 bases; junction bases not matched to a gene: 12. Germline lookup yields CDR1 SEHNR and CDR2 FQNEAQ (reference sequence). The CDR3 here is CASSLRVNRDRIYEQYF. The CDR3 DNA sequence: TGTGCCAGCAGCTTAAGAGTAAACCGGGACAGGATCTACGAGCAGTACTTC. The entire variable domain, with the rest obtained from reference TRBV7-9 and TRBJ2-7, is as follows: DTGVSQNPRHKITKRGQNVTFRCDPISEHNRLYWYRQTLGQGPEFLTYFQNEAQLEKSRLLSDRFSAERPKGSFSTLEIQRTEQGDSAMYLCASSLRVNRDRIYEQYFGPGTRLTVT.

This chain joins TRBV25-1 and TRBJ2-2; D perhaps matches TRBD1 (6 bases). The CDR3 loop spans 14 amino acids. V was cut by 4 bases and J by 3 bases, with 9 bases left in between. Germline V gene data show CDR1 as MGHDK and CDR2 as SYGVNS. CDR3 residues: CASSGTVYTGELFF. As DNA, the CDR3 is TGTGCCAGCAGTGGGACAGTCTACACCGGGGAGCTGTTTTTT.

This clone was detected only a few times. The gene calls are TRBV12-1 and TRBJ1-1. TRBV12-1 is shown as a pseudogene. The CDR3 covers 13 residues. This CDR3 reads CASSPSLNTEAFF. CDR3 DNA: TGTGCCAGCAGCCCGAGCCTGAACACTGAAGCTTTCTTT.